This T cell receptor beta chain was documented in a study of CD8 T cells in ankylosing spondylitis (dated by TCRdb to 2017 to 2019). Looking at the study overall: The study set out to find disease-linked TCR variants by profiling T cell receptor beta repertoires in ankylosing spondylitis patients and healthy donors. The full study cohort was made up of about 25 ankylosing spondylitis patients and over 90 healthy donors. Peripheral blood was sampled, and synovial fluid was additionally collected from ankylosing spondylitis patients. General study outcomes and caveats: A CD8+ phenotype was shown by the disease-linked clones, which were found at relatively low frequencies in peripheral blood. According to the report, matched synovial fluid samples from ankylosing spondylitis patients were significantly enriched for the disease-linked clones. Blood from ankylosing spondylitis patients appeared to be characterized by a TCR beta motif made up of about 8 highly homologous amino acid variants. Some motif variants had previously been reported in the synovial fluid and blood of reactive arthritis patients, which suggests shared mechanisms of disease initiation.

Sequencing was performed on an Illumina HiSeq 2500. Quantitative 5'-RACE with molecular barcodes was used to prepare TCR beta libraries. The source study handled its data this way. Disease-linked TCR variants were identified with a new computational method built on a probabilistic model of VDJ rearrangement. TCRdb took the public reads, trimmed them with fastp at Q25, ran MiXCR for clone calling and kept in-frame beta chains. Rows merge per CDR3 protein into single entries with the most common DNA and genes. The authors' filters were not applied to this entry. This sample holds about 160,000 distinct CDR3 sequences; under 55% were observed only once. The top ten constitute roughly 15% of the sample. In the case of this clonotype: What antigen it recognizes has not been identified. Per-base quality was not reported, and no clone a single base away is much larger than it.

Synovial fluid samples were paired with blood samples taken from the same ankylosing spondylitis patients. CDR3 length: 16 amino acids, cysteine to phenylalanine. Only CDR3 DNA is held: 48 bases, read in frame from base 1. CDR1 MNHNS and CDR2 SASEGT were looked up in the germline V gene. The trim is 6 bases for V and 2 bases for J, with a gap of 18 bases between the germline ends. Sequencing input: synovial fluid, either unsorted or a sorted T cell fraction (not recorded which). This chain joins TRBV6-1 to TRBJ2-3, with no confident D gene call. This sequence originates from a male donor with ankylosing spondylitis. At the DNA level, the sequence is TGTGCCAGCAGAACCCACCAGACATTCCCCACAGATACGCAGTATTTT. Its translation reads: CASRTHQTFPTDTQYF.